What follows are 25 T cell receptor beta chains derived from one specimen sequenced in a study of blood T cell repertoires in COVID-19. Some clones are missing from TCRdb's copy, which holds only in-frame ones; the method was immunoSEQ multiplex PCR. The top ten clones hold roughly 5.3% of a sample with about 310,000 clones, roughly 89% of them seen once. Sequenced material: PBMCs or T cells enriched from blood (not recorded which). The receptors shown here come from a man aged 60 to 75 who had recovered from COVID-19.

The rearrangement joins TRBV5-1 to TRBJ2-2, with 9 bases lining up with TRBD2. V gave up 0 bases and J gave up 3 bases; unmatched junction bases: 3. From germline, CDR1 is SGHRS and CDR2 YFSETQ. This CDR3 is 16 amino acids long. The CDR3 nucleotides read TGCGCCAGCAGCTTGGGACTAGCGGAGGACACCGGGGAGCTGTTTTTT. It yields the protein CASSLGLAEDTGELFF.

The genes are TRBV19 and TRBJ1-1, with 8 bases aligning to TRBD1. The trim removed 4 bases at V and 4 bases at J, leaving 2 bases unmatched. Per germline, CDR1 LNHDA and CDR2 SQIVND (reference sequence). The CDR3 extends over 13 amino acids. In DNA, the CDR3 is TGTGCCAGTAGTAGCAGGGGGCTCACTGAAGCTTTCTTT. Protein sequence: CASSSRGLTEAFF.

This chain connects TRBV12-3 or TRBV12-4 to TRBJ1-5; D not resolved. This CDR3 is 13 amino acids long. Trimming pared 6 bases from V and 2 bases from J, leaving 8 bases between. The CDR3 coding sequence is TGTGCCAGCAGCCCGGGTGGCAATCAGCCCCAGCATTTT. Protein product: CASSPGGNQPQHF.

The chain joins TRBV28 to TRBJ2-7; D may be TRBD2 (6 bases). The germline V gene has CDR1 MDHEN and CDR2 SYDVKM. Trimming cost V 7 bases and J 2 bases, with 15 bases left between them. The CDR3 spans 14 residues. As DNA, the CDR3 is TGTGCCAGCAAGCCCCCGGGACTCGCCTACGAGCAGTACTTC. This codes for CASKPPGLAYEQYF.

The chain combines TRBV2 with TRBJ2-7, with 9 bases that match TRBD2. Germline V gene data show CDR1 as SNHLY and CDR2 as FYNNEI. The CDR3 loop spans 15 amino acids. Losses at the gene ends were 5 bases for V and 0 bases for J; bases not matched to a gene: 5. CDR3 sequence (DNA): TGTGCCAGCAGTCCGTTAGCGGGAGCCTCCTACGAGCAGTACTTC. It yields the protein CASSPLAGASYEQYF.

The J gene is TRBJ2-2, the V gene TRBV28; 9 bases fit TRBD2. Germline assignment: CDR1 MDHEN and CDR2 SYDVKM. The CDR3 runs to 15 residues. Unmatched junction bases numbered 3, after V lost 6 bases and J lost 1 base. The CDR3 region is CASRFSGGNTGELFF. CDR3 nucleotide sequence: TGTGCCAGCAGATTTAGCGGGGGGAACACCGGGGAGCTGTTTTTT. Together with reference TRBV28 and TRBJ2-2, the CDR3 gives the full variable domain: DVKVTQSSRYLVKRTGEKVFLECVQDMDHENMFWYRQDPGLGLRLIYFSYDVKMKEKGDIPEGYSVSREKKERFSLILESASTNQTSMYLCASRFSGGNTGELFFGEGSRLTVL.

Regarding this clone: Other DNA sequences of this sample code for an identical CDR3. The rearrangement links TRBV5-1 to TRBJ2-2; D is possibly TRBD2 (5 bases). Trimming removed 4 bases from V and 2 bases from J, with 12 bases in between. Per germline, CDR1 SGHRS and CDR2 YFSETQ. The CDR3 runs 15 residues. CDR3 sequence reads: CASSRGQPNTGELFF. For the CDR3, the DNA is TGCGCCAGCAGCCGAGGGCAGCCAAACACCGGGGAGCTGTTTTTT.

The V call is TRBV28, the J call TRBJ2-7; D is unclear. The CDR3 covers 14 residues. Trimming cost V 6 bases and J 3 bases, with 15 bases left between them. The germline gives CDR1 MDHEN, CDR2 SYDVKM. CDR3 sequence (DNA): TGTGCCAGCAGAGGTGGCGGCTCCTTCTACGAGCAGTACTTC. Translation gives CASRGGGSFYEQYF.

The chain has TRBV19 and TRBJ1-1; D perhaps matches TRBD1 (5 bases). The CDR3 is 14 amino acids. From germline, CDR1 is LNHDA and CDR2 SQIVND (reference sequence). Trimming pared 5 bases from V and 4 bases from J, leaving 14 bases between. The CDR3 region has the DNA TGTGCCAGTAGTCCCCAGGGCTCGGGCACTGAAGCTTTCTTT. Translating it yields CASSPQGSGTEAFF.

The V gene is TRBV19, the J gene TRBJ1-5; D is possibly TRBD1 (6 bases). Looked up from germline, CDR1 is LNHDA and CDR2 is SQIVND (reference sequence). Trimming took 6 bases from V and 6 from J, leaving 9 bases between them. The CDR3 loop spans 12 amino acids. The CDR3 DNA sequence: TGTGCCAGTAGGACAGGTCTTCAGCCCCAGCATTTT. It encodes CASRTGLQPQHF. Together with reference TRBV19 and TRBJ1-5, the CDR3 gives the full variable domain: DGGITQSPKYLFRKEGQNVTLSCEQNLNHDAMYWYRQDPGQGLRLIYYSQIVNDFQKGDIAEGYSVSREKKESFPLTVTSAQKNPTAFYLCASRTGLQPQHFGDGTRLSIL.

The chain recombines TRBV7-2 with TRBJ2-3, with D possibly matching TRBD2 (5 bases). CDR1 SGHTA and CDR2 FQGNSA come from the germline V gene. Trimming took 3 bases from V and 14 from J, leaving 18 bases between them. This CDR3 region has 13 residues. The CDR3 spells CASSFLHAAVLYF. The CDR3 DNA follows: TGTGCCAGCAGCTTCCTACACGCAGCGGTTCTGTATTTT.

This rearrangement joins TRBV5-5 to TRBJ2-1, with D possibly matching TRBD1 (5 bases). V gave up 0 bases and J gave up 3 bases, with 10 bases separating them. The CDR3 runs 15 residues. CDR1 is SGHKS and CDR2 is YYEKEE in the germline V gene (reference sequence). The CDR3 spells CASSLVVDNYNEQFF. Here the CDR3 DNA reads TGTGCCAGCAGCTTGGTTGTGGACAACTACAATGAGCAGTTCTTC. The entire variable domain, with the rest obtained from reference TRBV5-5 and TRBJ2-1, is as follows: DAGVTQSPTHLIKTRGQQVTLRCSPISGHKSVSWYQQVLGQGPQFIFQYYEKEERGRGNFPDRFSARQFPNYSSELNVNALLLGDSALYLCASSLVVDNYNEQFFGPGTRLTVL.

Here the CDR3 reads CATSEGQGGYTQYF. CDR3 sequence (DNA): TGTGCCACCAGTGAGGGACAGGGGGGGTATACGCAGTATTTT. The J gene is TRBJ2-3, the V gene TRBV24-1; 11 bases are shared with TRBD1. The CDR3 length is 14 residues. Germline lookup yields CDR1 KGHDR and CDR2 SFDVKD. With 4 bases clipped from V and 7 bases from J, the junction kept 3 bases outside the gene matches.

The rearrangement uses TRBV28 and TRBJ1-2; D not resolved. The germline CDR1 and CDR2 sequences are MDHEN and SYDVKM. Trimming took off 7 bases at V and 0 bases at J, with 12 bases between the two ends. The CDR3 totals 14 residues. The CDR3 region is CASTSGLPNYGYTF. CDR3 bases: TGTGCCAGCACCTCGGGTCTTCCTAACTATGGCTACACCTTC.

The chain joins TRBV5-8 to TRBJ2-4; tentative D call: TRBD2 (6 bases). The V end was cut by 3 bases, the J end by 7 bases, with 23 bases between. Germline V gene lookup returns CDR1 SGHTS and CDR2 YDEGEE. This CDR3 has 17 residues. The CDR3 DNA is TGTGCCAGCAGCTCCCGACTAGGGCAGGGATACCGCAACATTCAGTACTTC. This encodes CASSSRLGQGYRNIQYF.

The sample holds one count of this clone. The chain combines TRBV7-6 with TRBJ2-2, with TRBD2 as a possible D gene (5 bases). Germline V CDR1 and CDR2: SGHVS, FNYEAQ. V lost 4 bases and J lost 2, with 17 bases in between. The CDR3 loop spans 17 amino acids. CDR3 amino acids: CASSSSPGLGNTGELFF. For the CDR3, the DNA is TGTGCCAGCAGCTCTTCACCGGGATTGGGAAACACCGGGGAGCTGTTTTTT.

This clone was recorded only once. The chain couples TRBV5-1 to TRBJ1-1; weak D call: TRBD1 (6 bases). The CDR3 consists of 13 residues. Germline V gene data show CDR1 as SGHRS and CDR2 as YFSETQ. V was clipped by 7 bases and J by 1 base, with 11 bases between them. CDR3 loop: CASVQQGNTEAFF. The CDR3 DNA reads TGCGCCAGCGTACAACAGGGGAACACTGAAGCTTTCTTT.

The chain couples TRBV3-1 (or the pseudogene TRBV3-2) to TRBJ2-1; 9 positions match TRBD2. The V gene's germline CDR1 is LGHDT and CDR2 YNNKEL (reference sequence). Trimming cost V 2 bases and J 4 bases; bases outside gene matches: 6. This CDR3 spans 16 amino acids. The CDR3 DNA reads TGTGCCAGCAGCCAAATGTGGCTAGCGGGGTACAATGAGCAGTTCTTC. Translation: CASSQMWLAGYNEQFF.

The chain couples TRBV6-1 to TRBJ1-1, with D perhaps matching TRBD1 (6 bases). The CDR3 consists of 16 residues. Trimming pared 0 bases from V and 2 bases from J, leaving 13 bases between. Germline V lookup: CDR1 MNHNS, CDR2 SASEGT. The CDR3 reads CASSEALGASNTEAFF. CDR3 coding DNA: TGTGCCAGCAGTGAAGCGCTGGGGGCGAGTAACACTGAAGCTTTCTTT.

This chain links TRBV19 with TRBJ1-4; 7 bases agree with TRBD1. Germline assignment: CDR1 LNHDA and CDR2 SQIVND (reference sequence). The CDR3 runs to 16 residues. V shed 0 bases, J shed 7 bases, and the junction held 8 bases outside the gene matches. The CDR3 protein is CASSIDRDRSREKLFF. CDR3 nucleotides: TGTGCCAGTAGTATAGATCGGGACAGAAGTCGTGAAAAACTGTTTTTT.

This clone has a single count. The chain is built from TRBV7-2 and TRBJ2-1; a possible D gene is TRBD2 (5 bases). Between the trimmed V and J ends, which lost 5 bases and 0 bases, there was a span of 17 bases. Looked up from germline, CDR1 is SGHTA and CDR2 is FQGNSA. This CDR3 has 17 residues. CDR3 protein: CASSRWAGLSSYNEQFF. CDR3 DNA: TGTGCCAGCAGCAGGTGGGCGGGTCTGAGCTCCTACAATGAGCAGTTCTTC.

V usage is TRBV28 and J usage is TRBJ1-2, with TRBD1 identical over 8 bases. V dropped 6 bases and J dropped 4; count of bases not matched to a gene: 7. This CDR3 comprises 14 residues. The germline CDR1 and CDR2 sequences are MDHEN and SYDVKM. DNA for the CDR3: TGTGCCAGCAGCGTTGGACAGGGTGTCTATGGCTACACCTTC. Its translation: CASSVGQGVYGYTF.

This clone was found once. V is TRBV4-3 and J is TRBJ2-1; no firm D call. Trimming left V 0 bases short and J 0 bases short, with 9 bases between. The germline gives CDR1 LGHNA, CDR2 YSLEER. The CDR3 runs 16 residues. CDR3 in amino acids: CASSQDFGGSYNEQFF. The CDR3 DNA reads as TGCGCCAGCAGCCAAGATTTCGGTGGCTCCTACAATGAGCAGTTCTTC.

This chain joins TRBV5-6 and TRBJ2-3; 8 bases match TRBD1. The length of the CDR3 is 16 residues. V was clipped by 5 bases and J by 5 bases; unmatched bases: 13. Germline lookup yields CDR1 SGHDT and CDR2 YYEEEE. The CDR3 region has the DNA TGTGCCAGCAGTTCTGACAGGGGCCCTAGGGGAGATACGCAGTATTTT. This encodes CASSSDRGPRGDTQYF.

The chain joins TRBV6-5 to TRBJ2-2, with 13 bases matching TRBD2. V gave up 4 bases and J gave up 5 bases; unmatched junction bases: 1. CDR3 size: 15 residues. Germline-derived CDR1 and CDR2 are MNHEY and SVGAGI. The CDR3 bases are TGTGCCAGCAGTTTGGGACTAGCGGGGACCGGGGAGCTGTTTTTT. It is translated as CASSLGLAGTGELFF.